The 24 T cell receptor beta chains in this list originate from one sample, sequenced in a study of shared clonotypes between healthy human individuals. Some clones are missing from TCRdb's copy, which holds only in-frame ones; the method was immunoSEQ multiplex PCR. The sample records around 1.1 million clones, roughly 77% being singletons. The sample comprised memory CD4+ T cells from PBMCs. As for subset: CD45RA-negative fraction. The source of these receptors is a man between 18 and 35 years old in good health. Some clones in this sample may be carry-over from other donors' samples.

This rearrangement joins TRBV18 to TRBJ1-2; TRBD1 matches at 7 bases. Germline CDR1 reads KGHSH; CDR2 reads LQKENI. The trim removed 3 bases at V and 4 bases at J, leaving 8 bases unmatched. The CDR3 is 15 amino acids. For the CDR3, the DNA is TGTGCCAGCTCACCGCTAGACGGACAGGCCTATGGCTACACCTTC. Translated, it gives CASSPLDGQAYGYTF.

CDR3 region: CASSQGEAGTETQYF. The CDR3 nucleotides are TGTGCCAGCAGCCAGGGGGAGGCGGGAACGGAGACCCAGTACTTC. The gene calls are TRBV4-2 and TRBJ2-5, with D maybe TRBD2 (6 bases). The V gene's germline CDR1 is LGHNA and CDR2 YNFKEQ. The CDR3 spans 15 residues. V was pared by 3 bases and J by 5 bases, with 16 bases between.

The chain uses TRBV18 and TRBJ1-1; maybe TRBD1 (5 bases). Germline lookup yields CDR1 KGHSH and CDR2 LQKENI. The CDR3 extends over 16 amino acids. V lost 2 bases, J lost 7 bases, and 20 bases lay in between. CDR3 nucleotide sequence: TGTGCCAGCTCACCAGGTGTGGGGGGTGCGAGGAGTGAAGCTTTCTTT. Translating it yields CASSPGVGGARSEAFF.

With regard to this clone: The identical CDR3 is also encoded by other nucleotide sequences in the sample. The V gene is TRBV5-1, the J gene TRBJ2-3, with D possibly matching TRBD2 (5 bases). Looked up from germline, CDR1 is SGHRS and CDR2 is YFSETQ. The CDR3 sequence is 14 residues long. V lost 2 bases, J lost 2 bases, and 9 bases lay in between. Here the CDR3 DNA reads TGCGCCAGCAGCTTACGGGGATCCACAGATACGCAGTATTTT. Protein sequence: CASSLRGSTDTQYF.

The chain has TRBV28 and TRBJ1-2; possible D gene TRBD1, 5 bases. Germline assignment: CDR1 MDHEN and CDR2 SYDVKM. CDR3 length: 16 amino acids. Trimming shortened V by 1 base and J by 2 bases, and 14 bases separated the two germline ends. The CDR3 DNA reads TGTGCCAGCAGTTTATCAGCGGCAGGACAAAACTATGGCTACACCTTC. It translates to CASSLSAAGQNYGYTF.

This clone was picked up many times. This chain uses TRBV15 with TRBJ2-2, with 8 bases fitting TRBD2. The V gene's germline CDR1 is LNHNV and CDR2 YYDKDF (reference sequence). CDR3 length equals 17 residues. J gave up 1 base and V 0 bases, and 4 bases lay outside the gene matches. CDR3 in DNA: TGTGCCACCAGCAGAGATTTGGGACTAGGGAACACCGGGGAGCTGTTTTTT. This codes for CATSRDLGLGNTGELFF.

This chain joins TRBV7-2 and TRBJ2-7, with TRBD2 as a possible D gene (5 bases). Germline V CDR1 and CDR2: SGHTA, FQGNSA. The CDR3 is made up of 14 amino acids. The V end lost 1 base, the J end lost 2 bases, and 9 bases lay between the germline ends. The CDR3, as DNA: TGTGCCAGCAGCTTAGAAGCGGTGGCCTACGAGCAGTACTTC. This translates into CASSLEAVAYEQYF. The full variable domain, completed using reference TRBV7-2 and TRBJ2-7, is GAGVSQSPSNKVTEKGKDVELRCDPISGHTALYWYRQSLGQGLEFLIYFQGNSAPDKSGLPSDRFSAERTGGSVSTLTIQRTQQEDSAVYLCASSLEAVAYEQYFGPGTRLTVT.

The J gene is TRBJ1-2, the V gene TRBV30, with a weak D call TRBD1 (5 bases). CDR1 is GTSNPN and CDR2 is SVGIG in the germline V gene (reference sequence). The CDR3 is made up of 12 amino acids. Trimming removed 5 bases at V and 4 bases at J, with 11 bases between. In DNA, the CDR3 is TGTGCCTGGCAGAAGGGGAGCTATGGCTACACCTTC. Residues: CAWQKGSYGYTF. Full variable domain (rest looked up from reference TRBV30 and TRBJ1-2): SQTIHQWPATLVQPVGSPLSLECTVEGTSNPNLYWYRQAAGRGLQLLFYSVGIGQISSEVPQNLSASRPQDRQFILSSKKLLLSDSGFYLCAWQKGSYGYTFGSGTRLTVV.

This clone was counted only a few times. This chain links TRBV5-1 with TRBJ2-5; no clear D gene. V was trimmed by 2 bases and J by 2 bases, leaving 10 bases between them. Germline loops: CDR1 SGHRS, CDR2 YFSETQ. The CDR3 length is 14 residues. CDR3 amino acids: CASSFRAPQETQYF. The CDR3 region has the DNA TGCGCCAGCAGCTTTAGGGCGCCTCAAGAGACCCAGTACTTC.

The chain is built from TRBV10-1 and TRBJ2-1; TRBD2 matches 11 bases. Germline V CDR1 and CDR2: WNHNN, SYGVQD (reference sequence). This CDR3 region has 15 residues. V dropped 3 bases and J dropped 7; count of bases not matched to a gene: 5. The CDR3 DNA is TGCGCCAGCAGTGACGGACTAGCGGGCTGGAATGAGCAGTTCTTC. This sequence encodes CASSDGLAGWNEQFF.

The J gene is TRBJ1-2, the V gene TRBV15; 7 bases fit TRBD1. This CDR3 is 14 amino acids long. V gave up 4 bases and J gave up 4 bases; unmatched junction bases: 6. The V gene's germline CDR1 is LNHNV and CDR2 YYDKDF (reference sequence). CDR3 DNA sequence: TGTGCCACCAGCATAGGGGGCTTTGGCTATGGCTACACCTTC. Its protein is CATSIGGFGYGYTF.

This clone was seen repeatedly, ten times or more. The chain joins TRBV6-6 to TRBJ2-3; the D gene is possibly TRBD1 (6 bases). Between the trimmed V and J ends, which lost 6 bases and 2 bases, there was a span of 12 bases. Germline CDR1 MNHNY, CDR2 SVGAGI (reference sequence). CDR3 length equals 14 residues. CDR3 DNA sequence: TGTGCCAGCAGCCTGGGGGCGGTCACAGATACGCAGTATTTT. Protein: CASSLGAVTDTQYF.

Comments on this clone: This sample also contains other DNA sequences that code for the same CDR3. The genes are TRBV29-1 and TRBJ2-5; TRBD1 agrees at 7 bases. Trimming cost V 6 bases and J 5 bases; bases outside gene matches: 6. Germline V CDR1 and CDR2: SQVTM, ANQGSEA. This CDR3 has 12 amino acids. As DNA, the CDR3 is TGCAGCGTGAGGACAGGCGGCGAGACCCAGTACTTC. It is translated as CSVRTGGETQYF.

The CDR3 reads CASSDQRGAGESYNEQFF. CDR3 in DNA: TGTGCCAGCAGTGACCAGCGGGGAGCGGGAGAATCCTACAATGAGCAGTTCTTC. This sequence joins TRBV6-1 and TRBJ2-1, with TRBD2 matching over 8 bases. This CDR3 is built from 18 residues. Per the germline V gene, CDR1 is MNHNS and CDR2 is SASEGT. Trimming cost V 3 bases and J 1 base; bases outside gene matches: 11.

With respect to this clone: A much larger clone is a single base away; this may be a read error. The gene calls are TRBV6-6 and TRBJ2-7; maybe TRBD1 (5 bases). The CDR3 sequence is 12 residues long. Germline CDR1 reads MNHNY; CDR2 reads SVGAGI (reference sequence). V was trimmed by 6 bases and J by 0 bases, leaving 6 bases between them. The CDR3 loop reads CASRQASYEQYF. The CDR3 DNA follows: TGTGCCAGCAGACAGGCCTCCTACGAGCAGTACTTC.

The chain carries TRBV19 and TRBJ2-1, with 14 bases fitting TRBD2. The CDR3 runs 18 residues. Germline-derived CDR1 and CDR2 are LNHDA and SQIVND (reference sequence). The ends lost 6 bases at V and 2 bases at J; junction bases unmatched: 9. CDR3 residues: CASRPGLAGGKPYNEQFF. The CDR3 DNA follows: TGTGCCAGTAGACCCGGACTAGCGGGAGGAAAACCCTACAATGAGCAGTTCTTC.

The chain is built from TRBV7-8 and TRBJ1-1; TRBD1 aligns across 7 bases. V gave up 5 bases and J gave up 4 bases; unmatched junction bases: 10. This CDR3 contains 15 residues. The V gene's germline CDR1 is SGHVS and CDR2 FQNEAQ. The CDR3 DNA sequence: TGTGCCAGCAGCCCACAGACAGGGTTGGGCACTGAAGCTTTCTTT. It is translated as CASSPQTGLGTEAFF.

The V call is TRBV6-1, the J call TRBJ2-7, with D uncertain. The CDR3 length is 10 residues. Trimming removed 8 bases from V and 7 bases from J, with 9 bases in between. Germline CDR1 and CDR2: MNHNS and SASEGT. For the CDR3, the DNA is TGTGCCAGCGGTTACCTTGAGCAGTACTTC. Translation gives CASGYLEQYF.

The CDR3 sequence: CASSPLAGVASGELFF. The CDR3 bases are TGTGCCAGCTCACCACTAGCGGGAGTGGCCTCCGGGGAGCTGTTTTTT. The genes are TRBV18 and TRBJ2-2; 9 nucleotides agree with TRBD2. CDR1 is KGHSH, CDR2 LQKENI, per germline. This CDR3 comprises 16 residues. V shed 1 base, J shed 6 bases, and the junction held 6 bases outside the gene matches.

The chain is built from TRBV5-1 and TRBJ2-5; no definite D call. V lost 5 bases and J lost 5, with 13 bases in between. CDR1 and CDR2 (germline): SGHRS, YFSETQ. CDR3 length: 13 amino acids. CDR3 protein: CASSIASPETQYF. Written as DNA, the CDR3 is TGCGCCAGCAGTATAGCTTCCCCCGAGACCCAGTACTTC.

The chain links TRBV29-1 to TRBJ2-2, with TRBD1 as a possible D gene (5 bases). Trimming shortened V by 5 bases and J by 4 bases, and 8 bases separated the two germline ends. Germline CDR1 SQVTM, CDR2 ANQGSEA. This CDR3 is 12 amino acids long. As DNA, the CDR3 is TGCAGCGTTAGGGGAATCACCGGGGAGCTGTTTTTT. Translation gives CSVRGITGELFF.

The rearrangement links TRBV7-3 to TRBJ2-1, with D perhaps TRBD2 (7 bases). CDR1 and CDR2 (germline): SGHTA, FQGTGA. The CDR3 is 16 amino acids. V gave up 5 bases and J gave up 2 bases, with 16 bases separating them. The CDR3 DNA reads TGTGCCAGCAGCCCGCTGGGGGCGGGGGCCTACAATGAGCAGTTCTTC. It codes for CASSPLGAGAYNEQFF. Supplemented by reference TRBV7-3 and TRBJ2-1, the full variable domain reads GAGVSQTPSNKVTEKGKYVELRCDPISGHTALYWYRQSLGQGPEFLIYFQGTGAADDSGLPNDRFFAVRPEGSVSTLKIQRTERGDSAVYLCASSPLGAGAYNEQFFGPGTRLTVL.

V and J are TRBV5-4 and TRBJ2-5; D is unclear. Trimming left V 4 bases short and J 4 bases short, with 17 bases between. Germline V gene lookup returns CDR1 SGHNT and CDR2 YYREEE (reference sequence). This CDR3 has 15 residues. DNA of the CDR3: TGTGCCAGCAGCCCGACGTTCGGCTCGGCAGAGACCCAGTACTTC. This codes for CASSPTFGSAETQYF.

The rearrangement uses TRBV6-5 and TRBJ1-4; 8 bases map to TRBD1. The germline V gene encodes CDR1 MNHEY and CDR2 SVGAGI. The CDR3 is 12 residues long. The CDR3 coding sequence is TGTGCATCAGGGGGCTATGGAGAAAAACTGTTTTTT. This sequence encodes CASGGYGEKLFF.